The 21 T cell receptor beta chains in this list originate from one sample, sequenced in a study of shared clonotypes between healthy human individuals. Only in-frame clones appear in the TCRdb table, and some are missing; sequencing was by immunoSEQ multiplex PCR. In the table there are hundreds of thousands of clones, 96% of which are singletons. CD45RO negativity and positive selection for CCR7 defined naive CD8 cells, a population that excluded terminally differentiated effector memory CD45RA+ cells. The sequenced material came from naive CD8+ T cells sorted from blood. These receptors all come from a woman under 40 in good health.

The genes are TRBV5-1 and TRBJ2-7, with TRBD1 matching over 10 bases. V lost 4 bases and J lost 3; bases outside the gene matches: 7. The CDR3 length is 15 residues. The germline gives CDR1 SGHRS, CDR2 YFSETQ. CDR3 loop: CASSLWTGGSYEQYF. The DNA for the CDR3 is TGCGCCAGCAGCCTGTGGACAGGGGGAAGCTACGAGCAGTACTTC.

On this clone: Other DNA sequences in the sample encode the same CDR3. The CDR3 DNA is TGTGCCAGCAGTCCCGGGACTAGCGGATACGAGCAGTACTTC. This sequence encodes CASSPGTSGYEQYF. The V gene is TRBV27, the J gene TRBJ2-7; 11 bases fit TRBD2. J was trimmed by 4 bases and V by 5 bases; bases with no gene match: 4. The germline V gene has CDR1 MNHEY and CDR2 SMNVEV (reference sequence). The CDR3 is 14 residues long.

The chain carries TRBV4-2 and TRBJ2-5; tentative D call: TRBD2 (5 bases). Trimming left V 1 base short and J 5 bases short, with 8 bases between. CDR3 length equals 13 residues. Germline V gene data show CDR1 as LGHNA and CDR2 as YNFKEQ. The CDR3 loop reads CASSQGGSETQYF. The CDR3 DNA reads as TGTGCCAGCAGCCAAGGAGGGAGTGAGACCCAGTACTTC.

The CDR3 spells CASSFIGGSLYEQYF. The DNA for the CDR3 is TGTGCCAGCAGTTTTATCGGGGGGTCCCTTTACGAGCAGTACTTC. The chain couples TRBV27 to TRBJ2-7, with 7 positions matching TRBD2. V trimming: 3 bases; J trimming: 4 bases; junction bases outside the gene matches: 9. The CDR3 spans 15 residues. The germline CDR1 and CDR2 sequences are MNHEY and SMNVEV (reference sequence).

The V gene is TRBV5-8, the J gene TRBJ2-1; D is perhaps TRBD1 or TRBD2 (5 bases each). Germline assignment: CDR1 SGHTS and CDR2 YDEGEE. The CDR3 contains 13 residues. Trimming stripped 5 bases from V and 8 bases from J, with 14 bases between. CDR3 in DNA: TGTGCCAGCAGACAACCGTTGGGGGATGAGCAGTTCTTC. This codes for CASRQPLGDEQFF.

The V call is TRBV7-9, the J call TRBJ2-7; TRBD2 matches 8 bases. CDR3 length: 19 amino acids. Germline CDR1 is SEHNR and CDR2 is FQNEAQ (reference sequence). V lost 4 bases to trimming and J lost 2 bases; unmatched junction nucleotides: 19. Here the CDR3 reads CASSSFRGGPETRPYEQYF. In DNA form, the CDR3 reads TGTGCCAGCAGCTCATTCCGGGGGGGACCAGAAACACGTCCCTACGAGCAGTACTTC.

J is TRBJ1-5 and V is TRBV2; D not resolved. Germline lookup yields CDR1 SNHLY and CDR2 FYNNEI. The CDR3 contains 15 residues. Trimming cost V 6 bases and J 4 bases, with 16 bases left between them. This CDR3 is CASSGGRSYNQPQHF. The CDR3 DNA reads as TGTGCCAGCAGCGGCGGCAGGTCCTATAATCAGCCCCAGCATTTT.

The rearrangement joins TRBV9 to TRBJ1-1; D ambiguous. The V end was cut by 0 bases, the J end by 1 base, with 10 bases between. CDR1 and CDR2 from the germline V gene are SGDLS and YYNGEE. CDR3 length equals 15 residues. The CDR3 DNA follows: TGTGCCAGCAGCGTAGGAGGCGGGAGGAACACTGAAGCTTTCTTT. This codes for CASSVGGGRNTEAFF.

The chain employs TRBV15 and TRBJ2-5; 12 positions agree with TRBD2. Per germline, CDR1 LNHNV and CDR2 YYDKDF (reference sequence). V lost 4 bases and J lost 4; bases outside the gene matches: 4. The CDR3 sequence is 15 residues long. This CDR3 reads CATSTSGRAPETQYF. CDR3 bases: TGTGCCACCAGCACTAGCGGGAGGGCCCCAGAGACCCAGTACTTC. The complete variable domain, with remaining parts taken from reference TRBV15 and TRBJ2-5, reads DAMVIQNPRYQVTQFGKPVTLSCSQTLNHNVMYWYQQKSSQAPKLLFHYYDKDFNNEADTPDNFQSRRPNTSFCFLDIRSPGLGDTAMYLCATSTSGRAPETQYFGPGTRLLVL.

V usage is TRBV29-1 and J usage is TRBJ1-1; no definite D call. Germline CDR1 reads SQVTM; CDR2 reads ANQGSEA. Deletions cut 6 bases from V and 1 base from J, with 9 bases between. This CDR3 has 12 residues. Here the CDR3 DNA reads TGCAGCGTCTCCGGGTCGAACACTGAAGCTTTCTTT. Protein sequence: CSVSGSNTEAFF.

This CDR3 reads CASSGQGEKLFF. The CDR3 DNA is TGTGCCAGCAGTGGACAGGGCGAAAAACTGTTTTTT. The rearrangement joins TRBV6-1 to TRBJ1-4; 7 positions match TRBD1. Trimming at V came to 4 bases and at J to 8 bases, leaving 1 base not matched to a gene. Germline V lookup: CDR1 MNHNS, CDR2 SASEGT. The CDR3 is 12 residues long.

The chain has TRBV20-1 and TRBJ2-7, with D uncertain. Germline V gene sequence: CDR1 DFQATT, CDR2 SNEGSKA (reference sequence). V was cut by 1 base and J by 4 bases, with 5 bases left in between. The CDR3 runs to 11 residues. CDR3 sequence: CSARVNYEQYF. The DNA for the CDR3 is TGCAGTGCTAGAGTGAATTACGAGCAGTACTTC.

This clone came up a few times. V and J are TRBV29-1 and TRBJ2-5, with D possibly called TRBD1 or TRBD2 (5 bases each). This CDR3 region has 13 residues. V dropped 8 bases and J dropped 4 bases, with 17 bases sitting between them. Per germline, CDR1 SQVTM and CDR2 ANQGSEA. The CDR3: CSIAGTEGETQYF. The CDR3 DNA sequence: TGCAGCATCGCCGGGACCGAAGGAGAGACCCAGTACTTC.

This chain uses TRBV7-8 with TRBJ1-3; 11 bases align to TRBD1. Germline CDR1 is SGHVS and CDR2 is FQNEAQ. This CDR3 region has 15 residues. V dropped 1 base and J dropped 4; count of bases not matched to a gene: 0. CDR3 loop: CASSLGTGGGNTIYF. The DNA of the CDR3 is TGTGCCAGCAGCTTAGGGACAGGGGGCGGAAACACCATATATTTT.

The chain carries TRBV6-4 and TRBJ2-7; 9 bases fit TRBD1. The junction had 13 bases not matched to a gene; V was cut back by 8 bases and J by 5 bases. The CDR3 contains 15 residues. CDR1 is MRHNA and CDR2 is SNTAGT in the germline V gene. CDR3 amino acids: CASGNRRDRDHEQYF. In DNA form, the CDR3 reads TGTGCCAGCGGAAACCGACGGGACAGGGATCACGAGCAGTACTTC.

The chain carries TRBV6-6 and TRBJ2-3; D is perhaps TRBD2 (5 bases). This CDR3 contains 13 residues. Germline CDR1 MNHNY, CDR2 SVGAGI (reference sequence). The V end was cut by 2 bases, the J end by 6 bases, with 9 bases between. The CDR3 DNA reads TGTGCCAGCAGTTACGAGGGAATGGATACGCAGTATTTT. The encoded protein is CASSYEGMDTQYF.

The CDR3 reads CASSLELNTGELFF. The CDR3 nucleotides are TGTGCCAGCAGTTTAGAACTCAACACCGGGGAGCTGTTTTTT. The rearrangement joins TRBV28 to TRBJ2-2; no clear D. Germline assignment: CDR1 MDHEN and CDR2 SYDVKM. The ends were cut back, 2 bases at V and 2 bases at J, with 6 bases in the middle. The CDR3 extends over 14 amino acids.

The chain joins TRBV27 to TRBJ2-2; perhaps D is TRBD1 or TRBD2 (5 bases each). Trimming took 6 bases from V and 1 from J, leaving 15 bases between them. The CDR3 runs to 16 residues. CDR1 MNHEY and CDR2 SMNVEV come from the germline V gene (reference sequence). The CDR3 DNA follows: TGTGCCAGCAGAACCCCCGGGACGGGGAACACCGGGGAGCTGTTTTTT. As protein: CASRTPGTGNTGELFF.

The chain links TRBV10-3 to TRBJ1-1; 9 nucleotides agree with TRBD1. Per the germline V gene, CDR1 is ENHRY and CDR2 is SYGVKD. This CDR3 comprises 13 residues. Unmatched junction bases numbered 10, after V lost 6 bases and J lost 11 bases. In DNA form, the CDR3 reads TGTGCCATCAGCCCAACAGGGGGCGAGGCTGCTTTCTTT. Residues: CAISPTGGEAAFF.

This clone was recorded only once. The chain carries TRBV7-9 and TRBJ2-7; weak D call: TRBD2 (6 bases). V lost 5 bases and J 0 bases, leaving 11 bases between the germline ends. The CDR3 has 14 residues. Germline CDR1 and CDR2: SEHNR and FQNEAQ (reference sequence). CDR3 amino acids: CASSRGGISYEQYF. The CDR3 DNA reads as TGTGCCAGCAGCAGAGGAGGGATCTCCTACGAGCAGTACTTC.

This clone was seen just once. V and J are TRBV7-8 and TRBJ2-7; no clear D gene. Per the germline V gene, CDR1 is SGHVS and CDR2 is FQNEAQ. The CDR3 extends over 15 amino acids. V lost 5 bases and J lost 3, with 17 bases in between. In DNA, the CDR3 is TGTGCCAGCAGCCCGGTCAAGGGTTCCATCTACGAGCAGTACTTC. It specifies CASSPVKGSIYEQYF.